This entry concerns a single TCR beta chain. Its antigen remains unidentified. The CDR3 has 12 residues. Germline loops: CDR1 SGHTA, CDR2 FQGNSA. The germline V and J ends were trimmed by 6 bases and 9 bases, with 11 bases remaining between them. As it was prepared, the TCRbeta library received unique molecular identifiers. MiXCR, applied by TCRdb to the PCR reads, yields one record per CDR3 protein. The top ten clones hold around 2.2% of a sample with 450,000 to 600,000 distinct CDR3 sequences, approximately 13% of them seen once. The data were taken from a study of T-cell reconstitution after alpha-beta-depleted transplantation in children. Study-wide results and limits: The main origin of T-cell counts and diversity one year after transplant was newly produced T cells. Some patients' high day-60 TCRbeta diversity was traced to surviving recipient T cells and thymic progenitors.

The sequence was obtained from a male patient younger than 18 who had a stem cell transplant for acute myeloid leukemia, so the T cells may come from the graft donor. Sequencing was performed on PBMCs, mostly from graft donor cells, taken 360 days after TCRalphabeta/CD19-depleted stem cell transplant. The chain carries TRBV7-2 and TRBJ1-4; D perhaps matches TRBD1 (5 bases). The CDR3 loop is CASSRGRKKLFF. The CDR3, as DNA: TGTGCCAGCAGTAGGGGTCGGAAAAAACTGTTTTTT.